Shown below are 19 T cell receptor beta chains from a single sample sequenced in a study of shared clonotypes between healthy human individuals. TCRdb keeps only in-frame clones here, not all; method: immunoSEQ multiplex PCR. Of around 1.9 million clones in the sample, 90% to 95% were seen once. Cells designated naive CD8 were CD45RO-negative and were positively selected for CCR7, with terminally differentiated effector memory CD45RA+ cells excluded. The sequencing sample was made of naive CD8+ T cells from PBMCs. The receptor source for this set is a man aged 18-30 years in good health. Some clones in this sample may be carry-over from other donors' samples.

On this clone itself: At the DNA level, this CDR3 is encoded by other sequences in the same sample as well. In DNA, the CDR3 is TGCGCCAGCAGCTTTAGGACAGGGAACACTGAAGCTTTCTTT. This encodes CASSFRTGNTEAFF. V usage is TRBV5-1 and J usage is TRBJ1-1, with 7 nucleotides matching TRBD1. This CDR3 is 14 amino acids long. V was pared by 2 bases and J by 1 base, with 2 bases of the junction left unmatched. Germline CDR1 SGHRS, CDR2 YFSETQ.

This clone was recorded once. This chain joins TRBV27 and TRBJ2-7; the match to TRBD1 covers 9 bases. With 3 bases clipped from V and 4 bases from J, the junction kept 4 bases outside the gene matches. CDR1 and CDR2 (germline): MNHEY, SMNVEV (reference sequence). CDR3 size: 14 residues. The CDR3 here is CASSFYGTGYEQYF. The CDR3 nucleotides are TGTGCCAGCAGTTTTTATGGGACAGGGTACGAGCAGTACTTC.

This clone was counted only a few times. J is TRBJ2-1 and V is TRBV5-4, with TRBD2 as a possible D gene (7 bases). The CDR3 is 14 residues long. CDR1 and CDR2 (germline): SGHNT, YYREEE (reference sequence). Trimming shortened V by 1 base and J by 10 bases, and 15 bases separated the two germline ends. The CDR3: CASSLSRGAGEQFF. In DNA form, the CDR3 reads TGTGCCAGCAGCTTGAGTCGGGGGGCCGGGGAGCAGTTCTTC.

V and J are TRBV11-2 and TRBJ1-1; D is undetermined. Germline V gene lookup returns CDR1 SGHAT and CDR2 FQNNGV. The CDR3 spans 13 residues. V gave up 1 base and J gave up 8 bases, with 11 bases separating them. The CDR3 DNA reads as TGTGCCAGCAGCTTAGGTATGTTGGGAGAAGCTTTCTTT. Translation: CASSLGMLGEAFF.

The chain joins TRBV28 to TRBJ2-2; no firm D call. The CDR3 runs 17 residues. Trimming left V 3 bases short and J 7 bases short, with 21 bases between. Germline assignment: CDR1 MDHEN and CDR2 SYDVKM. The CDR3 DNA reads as TGTGCCAGCAGTTTTACCCCTTATGATAGCCTGAACGGGGAGCTGTTTTTT. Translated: CASSFTPYDSLNGELFF.

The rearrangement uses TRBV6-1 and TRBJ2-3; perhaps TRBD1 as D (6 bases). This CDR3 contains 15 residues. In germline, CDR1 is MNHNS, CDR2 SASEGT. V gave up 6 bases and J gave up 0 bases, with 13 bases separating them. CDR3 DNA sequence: TGTGCCAGCAGAGCCGGGACAAGCAGCACAGATACGCAGTATTTT. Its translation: CASRAGTSSTDTQYF.

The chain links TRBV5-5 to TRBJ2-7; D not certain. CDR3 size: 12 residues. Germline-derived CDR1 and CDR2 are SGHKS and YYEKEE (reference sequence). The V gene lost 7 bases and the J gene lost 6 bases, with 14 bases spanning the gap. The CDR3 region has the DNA TGTGCCAGCTGGACGGTGGCAAGCGAGCAGTACTTC. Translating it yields CASWTVASEQYF.

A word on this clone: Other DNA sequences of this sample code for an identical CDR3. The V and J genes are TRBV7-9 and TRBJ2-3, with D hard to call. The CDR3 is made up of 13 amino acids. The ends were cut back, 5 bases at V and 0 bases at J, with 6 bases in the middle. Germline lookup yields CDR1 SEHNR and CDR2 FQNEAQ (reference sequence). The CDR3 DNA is TGTGCCAGCAGCCCACAGAGCACAGATACGCAGTATTTT. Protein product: CASSPQSTDTQYF.

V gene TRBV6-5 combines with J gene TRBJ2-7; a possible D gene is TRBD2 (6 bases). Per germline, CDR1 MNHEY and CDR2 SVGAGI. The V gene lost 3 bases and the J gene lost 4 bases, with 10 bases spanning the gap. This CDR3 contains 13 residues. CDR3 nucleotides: TGTGCCAGCAGTTATCTAGCGCATTACGAGCAGTACTTC. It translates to CASSYLAHYEQYF.

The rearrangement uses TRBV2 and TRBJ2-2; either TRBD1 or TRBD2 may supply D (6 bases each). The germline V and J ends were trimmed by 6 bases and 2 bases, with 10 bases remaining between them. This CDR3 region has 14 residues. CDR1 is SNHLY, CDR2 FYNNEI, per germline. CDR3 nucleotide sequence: TGTGCCAGCAGGGCGGGACACAACACCGGGGAGCTGTTTTTT. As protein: CASRAGHNTGELFF.

This CDR3 is CASSLGQPQHF. The CDR3 coding sequence is TGTGCCAGCAGCTTGGGCCAGCCCCAGCATTTT. This chain links TRBV5-4 with TRBJ1-5; D uncertain. Trimming shortened V by 0 bases and J by 7 bases, and 2 bases separated the two germline ends. The germline gives CDR1 SGHNT, CDR2 YYREEE (reference sequence). The CDR3 spans 11 residues.

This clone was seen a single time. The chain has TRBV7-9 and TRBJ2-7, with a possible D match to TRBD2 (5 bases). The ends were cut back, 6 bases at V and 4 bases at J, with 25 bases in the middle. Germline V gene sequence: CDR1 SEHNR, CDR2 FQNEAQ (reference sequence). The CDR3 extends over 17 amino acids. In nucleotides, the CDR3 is TGTGCCAGCAGTCCGTGGGGAGCCGGAGCCACGGGTTACGAGCAGTACTTC. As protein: CASSPWGAGATGYEQYF.

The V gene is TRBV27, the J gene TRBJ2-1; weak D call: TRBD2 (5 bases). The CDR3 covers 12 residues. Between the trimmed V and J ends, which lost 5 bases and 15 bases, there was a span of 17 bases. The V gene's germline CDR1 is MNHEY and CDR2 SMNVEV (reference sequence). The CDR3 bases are TGTGCCAGCAGTCCTCGGGGTACGGATCCGTTCTTC. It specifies CASSPRGTDPFF.

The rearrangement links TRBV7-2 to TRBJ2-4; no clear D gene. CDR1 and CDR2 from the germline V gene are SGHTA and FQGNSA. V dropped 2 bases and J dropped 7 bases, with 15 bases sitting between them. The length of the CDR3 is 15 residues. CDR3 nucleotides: TGTGCCAGCAGCTTATCCAGCCTCCGGTGGAACATTCAGTACTTC. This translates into CASSLSSLRWNIQYF.

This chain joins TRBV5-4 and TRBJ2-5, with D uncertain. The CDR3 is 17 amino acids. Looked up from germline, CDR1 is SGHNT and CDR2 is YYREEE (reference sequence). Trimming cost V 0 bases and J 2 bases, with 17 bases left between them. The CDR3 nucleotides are TGTGCCAGCAGCTTGGCCGTGGCGTCCACTACTCAAGAGACCCAGTACTTC. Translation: CASSLAVASTTQETQYF.

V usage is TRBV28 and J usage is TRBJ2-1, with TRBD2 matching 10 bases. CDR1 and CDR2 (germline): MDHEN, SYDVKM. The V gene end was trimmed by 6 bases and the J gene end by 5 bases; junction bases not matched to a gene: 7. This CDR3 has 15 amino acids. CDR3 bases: TGTGCCAGCAGCAAAGGACTAGCGGAGAACAATGAGCAGTTCTTC. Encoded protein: CASSKGLAENNEQFF.

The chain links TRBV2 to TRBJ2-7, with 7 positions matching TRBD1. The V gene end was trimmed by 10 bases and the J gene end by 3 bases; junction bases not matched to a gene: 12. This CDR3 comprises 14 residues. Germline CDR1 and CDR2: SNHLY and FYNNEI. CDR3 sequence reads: CATNIGDRYYEQYF. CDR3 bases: TGTGCCACAAACATCGGGGACAGATACTACGAGCAGTACTTC. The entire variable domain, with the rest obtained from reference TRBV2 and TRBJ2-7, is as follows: EPEVTQTPSHQVTQMGQEVILRCVPISNHLYFYWYRQILGQKVEFLVSFYNNEISEKSEIFDDQFSVERPDGSNFTLKIRSTKLEDSAMYFCATNIGDRYYEQYFGPGTRLTVT.

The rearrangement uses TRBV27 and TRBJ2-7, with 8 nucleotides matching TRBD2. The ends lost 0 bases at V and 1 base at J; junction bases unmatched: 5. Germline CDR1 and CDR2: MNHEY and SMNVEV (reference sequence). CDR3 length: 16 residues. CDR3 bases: TGTGCCAGCAGTTTATCGGCGGGAGGCACATCCTACGAGCAGTACTTC. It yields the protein CASSLSAGGTSYEQYF.

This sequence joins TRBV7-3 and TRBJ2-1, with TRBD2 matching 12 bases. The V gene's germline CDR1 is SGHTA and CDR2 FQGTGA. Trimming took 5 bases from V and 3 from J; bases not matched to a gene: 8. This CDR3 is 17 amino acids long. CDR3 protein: CASSLGLAGTNYNEQFF. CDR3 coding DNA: TGTGCCAGCAGCCTCGGACTAGCGGGAACCAACTACAATGAGCAGTTCTTC.